Listed here are 21 T cell receptor beta chains from one sample, sequenced in a study of cytomegalovirus exposure and HLA in healthy donors. Both 60 Vbeta primers and 13 Jbeta primers went into the PCR. The data were produced by immunoSEQ multiplex PCR, yet TCRdb's version contains in-frame clones alone and is incomplete. The sample shows 150,000 to 200,000 clones, about 80% of them seen only once. The sequenced material came from PBMCs. The receptors come from a woman aged 30 to 39 in good health and CMV-seronegative.

The J gene is TRBJ2-7, the V gene TRBV2, with 12 bases aligning to TRBD1. The CDR3 loop spans 18 amino acids. CDR1 is SNHLY and CDR2 is FYNNEI in the germline V gene. J gave up 3 bases and V 7 bases, and 16 bases lay outside the gene matches. CDR3 bases: TGTGCCAGCATAGACCCGGGACAGGGGGCGCCGAGGGTCTACGAGCAGTACTTC. Residues: CASIDPGQGAPRVYEQYF.

The chain couples TRBV5-1 to TRBJ1-4; a possible D gene is TRBD1 (6 bases). The CDR3 extends over 16 amino acids. Between the trimmed V and J ends, which lost 0 bases and 7 bases, there was a span of 16 bases. The V gene's germline CDR1 is SGHRS and CDR2 YFSETQ. Here the CDR3 DNA reads TGCGCCAGCAGCTTGGGGGACACTTCCCTGGGTGAAAAACTGTTTTTT. It translates to CASSLGDTSLGEKLFF.

The gene calls are TRBV28 and TRBJ2-7, with 8 bases lining up with TRBD1. The V segment lost 6 bases and the J segment 3 bases; nucleotides outside the gene matches: 1. Germline V gives CDR1 MDHEN, CDR2 SYDVKM. This CDR3 contains 12 residues. The CDR3 protein is CASRDRVYEQYF. The CDR3 DNA reads as TGTGCCAGCAGGGACAGGGTCTACGAGCAGTACTTC.

This chain links TRBV4-3 with TRBJ1-6; maybe TRBD1 (5 bases). Looked up from germline, CDR1 is LGHNA and CDR2 is YSLEER. CDR3 length equals 14 residues. V was cut by 3 bases and J by 6 bases, with 9 bases left in between. The CDR3 here is CASSHQGINSPLHF. In DNA form, the CDR3 reads TGCGCCAGCAGCCACCAGGGAATTAATTCACCCCTCCACTTT.

This rearrangement joins TRBV19 to TRBJ2-5; D gene unclear. The V end lost 3 bases, the J end lost 0 bases, and 5 bases lay between the germline ends. Germline-derived CDR1 and CDR2 are LNHDA and SQIVND (reference sequence). This CDR3 is built from 13 residues. Written as DNA, the CDR3 is TGTGCCAGTAGTATCACAGACCAAGAGACCCAGTACTTC. Translation: CASSITDQETQYF. Combining the CDR3 with reference TRBV19 and TRBJ2-5 gives the whole variable domain DGGITQSPKYLFRKEGQNVTLSCEQNLNHDAMYWYRQDPGQGLRLIYYSQIVNDFQKGDIAEGYSVSREKKESFPLTVTSAQKNPTAFYLCASSITDQETQYFGPGTRLLVL.

The CDR3 region has the DNA TGCGCCAGCAGCCAAGATGGGTTTGGGGGGTACGAGCAGTACTTC. Protein sequence: CASSQDGFGGYEQYF. The chain employs TRBV4-3 and TRBJ2-7; D perhaps matches TRBD2 (6 bases). CDR1 is LGHNA and CDR2 is YSLEER in the germline V gene. This CDR3 has 15 amino acids. Deletions cut 0 bases from V and 4 bases from J, with 13 bases between.

This clone was seen only once. The sample holds other DNA sequences that translate to the same CDR3. V usage is TRBV6-5 and J usage is TRBJ2-7; perhaps TRBD1 as D (5 bases). The CDR3 loop spans 13 amino acids. The germline V gene has CDR1 MNHEY and CDR2 SVGAGI. The V gene lost 0 bases and the J gene lost 3 bases, with 6 bases spanning the gap. CDR3 residues: CASSYSTGYEQYF. The CDR3 bases are TGTGCCAGCAGTTACTCAACAGGCTACGAGCAGTACTTC.

The rearrangement links TRBV7-9 to TRBJ2-7; 9 bases agree with TRBD1. The CDR3 totals 14 residues. Germline CDR1 SEHNR, CDR2 FQNEAQ (reference sequence). The V and J ends lost 5 bases and 3 bases, in that order; junction bases with no gene match: 5. The CDR3 spells CASSGPGQGYEQYF. The CDR3 DNA follows: TGTGCCAGCAGCGGTCCGGGACAGGGCTACGAGCAGTACTTC.

V and J are TRBV27 and TRBJ1-1; D remains ambiguous. Germline loops: CDR1 MNHEY, CDR2 SMNVEV (reference sequence). Trimming removed 9 bases from V and 6 bases from J, with 17 bases in between. The CDR3 loop spans 13 amino acids. This chain's CDR3 is CARDSGRPPEAFF. DNA for the CDR3: TGTGCCAGGGACTCCGGGAGACCCCCTGAAGCTTTCTTT.

This clone was seen once. This chain joins TRBV7-9 and TRBJ1-3, with a tentative D call TRBD1 (5 bases). There are 16 residues in the CDR3. V was trimmed by 5 bases and J by 0 bases, leaving 14 bases between them. Germline lookup yields CDR1 SEHNR and CDR2 FQNEAQ (reference sequence). The CDR3 sequence is CASSQGTGSSGNTIYF. As DNA, the CDR3 is TGTGCCAGCAGCCAAGGCACAGGTTCCTCTGGAAACACCATATATTTT.

The rearrangement links TRBV5-1 to TRBJ2-7, with 12 bases matching TRBD2. The V and J ends lost 4 bases and 3 bases, in that order; junction bases with no gene match: 5. CDR3 length equals 15 residues. The germline CDR1 and CDR2 sequences are SGHRS and YFSETQ. The CDR3 DNA sequence: TGCGCCAGCAGCCGGACTAGCGGGGACTTCTACGAGCAGTACTTC. This codes for CASSRTSGDFYEQYF.

This sequence joins TRBV9 and TRBJ2-3; tentative D call: TRBD2 (5 bases). Trimming took 0 bases from V and 2 from J, leaving 10 bases between them. CDR1 is SGDLS, CDR2 YYNGEE, per germline. The CDR3 length is 15 residues. The CDR3 reads CASSVASSFTDTQYF. The CDR3, as DNA: TGTGCCAGCAGCGTAGCTAGCTCCTTCACAGATACGCAGTATTTT.

As to this clone: The junction and the germline gene differ at one end; a read error may be behind it. The rearrangement uses TRBV4-3 and TRBJ2-4; TRBD2 matches at 7 bases. The CDR3 is 17 amino acids. Germline values: CDR1 LGHNA, CDR2 YSLEER. The CDR3 sequence: CASSQGFAGVVKNSQYF. CDR3 bases: TGCGCCAGCAGCCAAGGTTTTGCGGGAGTCGTCAAAAACAGTCAGTACTTC.

The chain joins TRBV28 to TRBJ1-5; TRBD1 matches 8 bases. The CDR3 runs 18 residues. Germline CDR1 and CDR2: MDHEN and SYDVKM. V gave up 6 bases and J gave up 2 bases; unmatched junction bases: 15. The CDR3 DNA is TGTGCCAGCAGCAACCGTCAGGGGGCCCTTTTTGGCAATCAGCCCCAGCATTTT. It translates to CASSNRQGALFGNQPQHF.

The rearrangement uses TRBV19 and TRBJ2-5; D is unclear. Germline V lookup: CDR1 LNHDA, CDR2 SQIVND (reference sequence). The germline V and J ends were trimmed by 2 bases and 1 base, with 5 bases remaining between them. The CDR3 loop spans 13 amino acids. The chain's CDR3 is CASSIMSQETQYF. In nucleotides, the CDR3 is TGTGCCAGTAGTATAATGAGCCAAGAGACCCAGTACTTC.

The rearrangement uses TRBV6-4 and TRBJ2-2; no reliable D call. The length of the CDR3 is 12 residues. The germline V and J ends were trimmed by 6 bases and 0 bases, with 2 bases remaining between them. CDR1 is MRHNA and CDR2 is SNTAGT in the germline V gene. DNA of the CDR3: TGTGCCAGCAGCGCGAACACCGGGGAGCTGTTTTTT. This gives the protein CASSANTGELFF.

The chain joins TRBV4-2 to TRBJ2-7; 12 nucleotides align to TRBD2. CDR1 LGHNA and CDR2 YNFKEQ come from the germline V gene. The CDR3 is 19 residues long. Trimming at V came to 0 bases and at J to 2 bases, leaving 11 bases not matched to a gene. As DNA, the CDR3 is TGTGCCAGCAGCCAAGAGCTAGCGGGAGGGCAAGGGGGCGCCTACGAGCAGTACTTC. This encodes CASSQELAGGQGGAYEQYF.

This clone was seen only a few times. The chain recombines TRBV28 with TRBJ2-5; 11 positions agree with TRBD2. After removal of 5 bases from V and 3 bases from J, the junction contained 8 bases not matched to a gene. Germline V gene data show CDR1 as MDHEN and CDR2 as SYDVKM. The CDR3 consists of 16 residues. CDR3 nucleotide sequence: TGTGCCAGCAGTCGAGGCACTAGCGGGGGAAAAGAGACCCAGTACTTC. This codes for CASSRGTSGGKETQYF.

This chain joins TRBV11-1 and TRBJ2-2, with TRBD2 identical over 7 bases. CDR3 length: 15 amino acids. Germline loops: CDR1 SGHAT, CDR2 FQDESV (reference sequence). Trimming removed 5 bases from V and 2 bases from J; junction bases left unmatched: 5. The CDR3 sequence is CASSPPSGNTGELFF. The CDR3 DNA reads TGTGCCAGCAGCCCCCCTAGCGGTAACACCGGGGAGCTGTTTTTT. Based on the CDR3 plus reference TRBV11-1 and TRBJ2-2, the full variable domain is EAEVAQSPRYKITEKSQAVAFWCDPISGHATLYWYRQILGQGPELLVQFQDESVVDDSQLPKDRFSAERLKGVDSTLKIQPAELGDSAMYLCASSPPSGNTGELFFGEGSRLTVL.

The V and J genes are TRBV6-1 and TRBJ2-7; 10 bases match TRBD2. Per the germline V gene, CDR1 is MNHNS and CDR2 is SASEGT. This CDR3 contains 15 residues. V gave up 8 bases and J gave up 2 bases; unmatched junction bases: 9. The CDR3 DNA follows: TGTGCCAGCGGCTCTAGCGGGGGCGCTACCTACGAGCAGTACTTC. Protein: CASGSSGGATYEQYF.

This rearrangement joins TRBV9 to TRBJ2-7; 13 nucleotides line up with TRBD2. Germline loops: CDR1 SGDLS, CDR2 YYNGEE. Trimming at V came to 3 bases and at J to 2 bases, leaving 5 bases not matched to a gene. The CDR3 contains 16 residues. The CDR3 loop reads CASSEGTSGVPYEQYF. In DNA form, the CDR3 reads TGTGCCAGCAGCGAGGGGACTAGCGGGGTACCCTACGAGCAGTACTTC.